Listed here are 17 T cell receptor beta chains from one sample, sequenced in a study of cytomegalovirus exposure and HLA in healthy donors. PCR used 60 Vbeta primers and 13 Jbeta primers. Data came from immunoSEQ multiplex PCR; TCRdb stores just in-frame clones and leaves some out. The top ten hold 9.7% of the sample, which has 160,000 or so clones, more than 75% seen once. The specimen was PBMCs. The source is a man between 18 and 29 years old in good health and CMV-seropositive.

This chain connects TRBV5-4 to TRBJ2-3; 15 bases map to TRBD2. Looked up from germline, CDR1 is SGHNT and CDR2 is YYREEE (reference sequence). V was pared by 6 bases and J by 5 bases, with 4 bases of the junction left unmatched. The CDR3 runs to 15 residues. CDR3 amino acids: CASNPGLAGGDTQYF. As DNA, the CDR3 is TGTGCCAGCAACCCGGGACTAGCGGGGGGAGATACGCAGTATTTT. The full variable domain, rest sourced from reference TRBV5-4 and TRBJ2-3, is ETGVTQSPTHLIKTRGQQVTLRCSSQSGHNTVSWYQQALGQGPQFIFQYYREEENGRGNFPPRFSGLQFPNYSSELNVNALELDDSALYLCASNPGLAGGDTQYFGPGTRLTVL.

The CDR3 is CASSLEGLAGEDEQFF. The CDR3 DNA sequence: TGTGCCAGCAGCCTGGAGGGACTAGCGGGAGAGGATGAGCAGTTCTTC. The chain combines TRBV5-4 with TRBJ2-1; 14 nucleotides line up with TRBD2. The CDR3 sequence is 16 residues long. Per the germline V gene, CDR1 is SGHNT and CDR2 is YYREEE (reference sequence). Losses at the gene ends were 4 bases for V and 8 bases for J; bases not matched to a gene: 8.

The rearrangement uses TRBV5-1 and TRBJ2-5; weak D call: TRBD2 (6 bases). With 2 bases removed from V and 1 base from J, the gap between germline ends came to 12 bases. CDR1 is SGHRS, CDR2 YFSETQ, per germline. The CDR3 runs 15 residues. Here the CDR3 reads CASSFGASVQETQYF. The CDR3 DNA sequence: TGCGCCAGCAGCTTCGGGGCTAGCGTCCAAGAGACCCAGTACTTC.

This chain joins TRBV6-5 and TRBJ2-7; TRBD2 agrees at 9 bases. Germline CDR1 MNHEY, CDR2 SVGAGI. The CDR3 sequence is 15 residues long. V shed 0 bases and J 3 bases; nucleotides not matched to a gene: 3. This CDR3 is CASSYSYSGSYEQYF. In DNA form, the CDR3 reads TGTGCCAGCAGTTACTCGTATAGCGGGAGCTACGAGCAGTACTTC.

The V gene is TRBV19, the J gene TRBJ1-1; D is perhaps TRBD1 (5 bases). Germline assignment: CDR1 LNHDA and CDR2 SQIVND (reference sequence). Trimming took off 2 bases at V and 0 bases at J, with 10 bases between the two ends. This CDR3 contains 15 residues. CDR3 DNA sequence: TGTGCCAGTAGTATACAGGGAAACATGAACACTGAAGCTTTCTTT. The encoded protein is CASSIQGNMNTEAFF. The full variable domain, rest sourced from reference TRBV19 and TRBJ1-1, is DGGITQSPKYLFRKEGQNVTLSCEQNLNHDAMYWYRQDPGQGLRLIYYSQIVNDFQKGDIAEGYSVSREKKESFPLTVTSAQKNPTAFYLCASSIQGNMNTEAFFGQGTRLTVV.

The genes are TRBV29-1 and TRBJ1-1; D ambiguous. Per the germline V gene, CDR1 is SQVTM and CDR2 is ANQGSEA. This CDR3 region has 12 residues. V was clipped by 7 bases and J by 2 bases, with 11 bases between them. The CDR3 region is CSGGSTNTEAFF. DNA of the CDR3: TGCAGCGGCGGGTCTACCAACACTGAAGCTTTCTTT.

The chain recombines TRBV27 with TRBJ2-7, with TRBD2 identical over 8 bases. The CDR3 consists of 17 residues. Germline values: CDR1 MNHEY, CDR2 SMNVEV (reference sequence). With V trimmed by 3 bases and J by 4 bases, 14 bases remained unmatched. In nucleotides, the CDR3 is TGTGCCAGCAGTTTTAGGATCGGGCGGGGGGCCCCATACGAGCAGTACTTC. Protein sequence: CASSFRIGRGAPYEQYF.

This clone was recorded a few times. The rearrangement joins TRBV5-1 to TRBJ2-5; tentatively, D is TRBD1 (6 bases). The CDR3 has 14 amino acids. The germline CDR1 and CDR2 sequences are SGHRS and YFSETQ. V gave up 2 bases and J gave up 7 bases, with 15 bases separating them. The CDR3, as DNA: TGCGCCAGCAGCTTACCTCAACAGGGTTGGACCCAGTACTTC. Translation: CASSLPQQGWTQYF.

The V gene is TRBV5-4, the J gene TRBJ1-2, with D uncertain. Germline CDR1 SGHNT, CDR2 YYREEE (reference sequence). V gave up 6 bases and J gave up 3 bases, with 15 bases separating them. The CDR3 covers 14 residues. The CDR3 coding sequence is TGTGCCAGCACCAGCAGCAGGCACGACTATGGCTACACCTTC. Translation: CASTSSRHDYGYTF.

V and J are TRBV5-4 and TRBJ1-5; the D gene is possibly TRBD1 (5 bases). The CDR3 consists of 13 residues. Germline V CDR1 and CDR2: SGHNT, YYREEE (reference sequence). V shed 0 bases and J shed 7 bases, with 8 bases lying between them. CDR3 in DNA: TGTGCCAGCAGCTTGGGAGGACAACAGCCCCAGCATTTT. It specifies CASSLGGQQPQHF.

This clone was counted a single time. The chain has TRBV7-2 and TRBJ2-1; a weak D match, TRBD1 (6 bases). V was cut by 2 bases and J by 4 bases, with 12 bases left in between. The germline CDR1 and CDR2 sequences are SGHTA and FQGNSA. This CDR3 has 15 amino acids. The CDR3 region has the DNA TGTGCCAGCAGCTTAACCAGGGGTAATTACAATGAGCAGTTCTTC. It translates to CASSLTRGNYNEQFF.

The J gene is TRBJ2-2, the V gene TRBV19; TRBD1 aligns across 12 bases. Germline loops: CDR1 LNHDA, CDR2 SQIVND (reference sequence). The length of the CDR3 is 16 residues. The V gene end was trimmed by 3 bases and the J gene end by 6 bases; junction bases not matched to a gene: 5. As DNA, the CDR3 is TGTGCCAGTAGTATGGGACAGGGGGCAGGAGCCGGGGAGCTGTTTTTT. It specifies CASSMGQGAGAGELFF.

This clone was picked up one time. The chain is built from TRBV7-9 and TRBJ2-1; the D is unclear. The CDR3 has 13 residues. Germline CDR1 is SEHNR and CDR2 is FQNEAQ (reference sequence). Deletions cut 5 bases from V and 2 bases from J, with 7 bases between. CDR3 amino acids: CASSPSPYNEQFF. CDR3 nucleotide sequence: TGTGCCAGCAGCCCCTCCCCCTACAATGAGCAGTTCTTC.

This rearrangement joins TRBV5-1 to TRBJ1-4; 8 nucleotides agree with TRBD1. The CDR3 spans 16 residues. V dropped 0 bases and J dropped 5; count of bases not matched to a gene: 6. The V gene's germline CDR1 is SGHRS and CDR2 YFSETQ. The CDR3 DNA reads TGCGCCAGCAGCTTGGGGGACAGGCGCCCCAATGAAAAACTGTTTTTT. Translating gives CASSLGDRRPNEKLFF.

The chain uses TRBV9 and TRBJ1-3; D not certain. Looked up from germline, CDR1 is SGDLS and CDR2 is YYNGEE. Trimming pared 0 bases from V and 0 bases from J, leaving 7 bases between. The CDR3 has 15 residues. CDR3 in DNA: TGTGCCAGCAGCGTAGGAAGCCCCTCTGGAAACACCATATATTTT. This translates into CASSVGSPSGNTIYF.

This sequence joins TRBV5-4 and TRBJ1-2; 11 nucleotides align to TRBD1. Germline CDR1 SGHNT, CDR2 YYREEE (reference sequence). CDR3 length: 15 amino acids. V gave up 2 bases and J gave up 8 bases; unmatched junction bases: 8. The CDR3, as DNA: TGTGCCAGCAGCTTAGTAGGGACAGGGGGAAAGGGCTACACCTTC. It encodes CASSLVGTGGKGYTF. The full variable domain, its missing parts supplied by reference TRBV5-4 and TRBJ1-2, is ETGVTQSPTHLIKTRGQQVTLRCSSQSGHNTVSWYQQALGQGPQFIFQYYREEENGRGNFPPRFSGLQFPNYSSELNVNALELDDSALYLCASSLVGTGGKGYTFGSGTRLTVV.

CDR3 protein: CASSYSGQGDGYTF. The CDR3 region has the DNA TGCGCCAGCAGCTACTCGGGACAGGGGGATGGCTACACCTTC. The rearrangement joins TRBV5-1 to TRBJ1-2; 11 nucleotides align to TRBD1. The germline gives CDR1 SGHRS, CDR2 YFSETQ. V was clipped by 3 bases and J by 6 bases; unmatched bases: 4. This CDR3 region has 14 residues.